A single sample is the source of the 10 T cell receptor beta chains below, sequenced in a study of blood T cells in healthy people across ages. Primers used in a second PCR of roughly 7 to 12 cycles were a sample-barcoded 5' primer and a J-beta primer mix. TCRdb fed the 5' RACE reads into MiXCR, producing one record per CDR3 protein. Of about 1.6 million distinct CDR3 sequences in the sample, roughly a third were seen once. Sequencing was done on a sample of blood. Receptors were obtained from a woman in her twenties or thirties in good health.

The CDR3: CSALMRDIYEQYF. CDR3 DNA: TGCAGTGCCCTCATGAGGGACATCTACGAGCAGTACTTC. The V call is TRBV20-1, the J call TRBJ2-7, with a possible D match to TRBD1 (6 bases). V shed 6 bases and J shed 3 bases, with 15 bases lying between them. The CDR3 runs to 13 residues. CDR1 is DFQATT, CDR2 SNEGSKA, per germline (reference sequence).

This chain links TRBV5-1 with TRBJ1-6; no definite D call. The ends were cut back, 4 bases at V and 3 bases at J, with 11 bases in the middle. Germline values: CDR1 SGHRS, CDR2 YFSETQ. This CDR3 has 15 amino acids. CDR3 in amino acids: CASSNTEYYNSPLHF. The DNA for the CDR3 is TGCGCCAGCAGCAACACAGAATACTATAATTCACCCCTCCACTTT.

The sample holds a few counts of this clonotype. This chain uses TRBV5-1 with TRBJ1-2; a possible D gene is TRBD1 (5 bases). This CDR3 region has 14 residues. With 2 bases removed from V and 8 bases from J, the gap between germline ends came to 16 bases. Germline loops: CDR1 SGHRS, CDR2 YFSETQ. DNA for the CDR3: TGCGCCAGCAGCTTACCGGGGACCCCGGGAGGCTACACCTTC. It codes for CASSLPGTPGGYTF.

In DNA form, the CDR3 reads TGTGCCAGCAGTTTTTCGTTGCAGTACATGAACACTGAAGCTTTCTTT. Amino acids: CASSFSLQYMNTEAFF. V gene TRBV27 combines with J gene TRBJ1-1; D call uncertain. V dropped 3 bases and J dropped 0 bases, with 14 bases sitting between them. This CDR3 is built from 16 residues. Germline assignment: CDR1 MNHEY and CDR2 SMNVEV (reference sequence).

This clonotype was recorded a few times. The J gene is TRBJ1-2, the V gene TRBV20-1; D unclear. The ends were cut back, 0 bases at V and 3 bases at J, with 11 bases in the middle. This CDR3 is 14 amino acids long. CDR1 DFQATT and CDR2 SNEGSKA come from the germline V gene (reference sequence). CDR3 loop: CSARDMGVYYGYTF. The CDR3 DNA reads as TGCAGTGCTAGAGATATGGGAGTATACTATGGCTACACCTTC.

This clonotype was seen more than once but under ten times. CDR3 DNA: TGTGCCAGCAGGTTGGGGGAGCAGTACTTC. This sequence encodes CASRLGEQYF. The chain carries TRBV6-1 and TRBJ2-7; D not resolved. The CDR3 totals 10 residues. Deletions cut 6 bases from V and 7 bases from J, with 7 bases between. Germline V gene lookup returns CDR1 MNHNS and CDR2 SASEGT.

Many counts were recorded for this clonotype. The chain links TRBV12-3 or TRBV12-4 to TRBJ2-4; either TRBD1 or TRBD2 may fit D (6 bases each). V dropped 3 bases and J dropped 2 bases, with 14 bases sitting between them. The length of the CDR3 is 16 residues. The CDR3 spells CASSLIQGRTKNIQYF. CDR3 nucleotides: TGTGCCAGCAGTTTGATCCAGGGGAGGACCAAAAACATTCAGTACTTC.

This clonotype was counted between two and nine times. Germline and junction disagree at one end, which may indicate a read error. V usage is TRBV15 and J usage is TRBJ1-6; D is ambiguous. Germline values: CDR1 LNHNV, CDR2 YYDKDF (reference sequence). The CDR3 covers 15 residues. The CDR3 region has the DNA TGTGCCGCCAGCAGAGAACAGAGCGGTAATTCACCCCTCCACTTT. Translation gives CAASREQSGNSPLHF.

For this clonotype: At one end, the junction sequence differs from germline, possibly due to a read error. As DNA, the CDR3 is TGTGCCAGCAGTGGTGTACACCGGGACACCGGGGAGCGGTTTTTT. Its translation is CASSGVHRDTGERFF. The V call is TRBV25-1, the J call TRBJ2-2; D perhaps matches TRBD1 (6 bases). Germline V gene sequence: CDR1 MGHDK, CDR2 SYGVNS. This CDR3 has 15 residues.

The chain carries TRBV27 and TRBJ2-7, with 11 bases identical to TRBD2. J gave up 3 bases and V 5 bases, and 9 bases lay outside the gene matches. Germline CDR1 reads MNHEY; CDR2 reads SMNVEV (reference sequence). The CDR3 spans 16 residues. CDR3: CASSKPLAGGSYEQYF. CDR3 sequence (DNA): TGTGCCAGCAGTAAACCCCTAGCGGGAGGTAGCTACGAGCAGTACTTC.